This TCR beta chain was sequenced in a study of T cell changes during pregnancy in multiple sclerosis. Measured with immunoSEQ multiplex PCR; TCRdb has only the in-frame clones, and not every one. This table has approximately 85,000 clones, approximately 94% appearing once. From germline, CDR1 is SGDLS and CDR2 YYNGEE. The CDR3 is 14 residues long. Deletions cut 3 bases from V and 4 bases from J, with 11 bases between. Source: peripheral blood, taken in the third trimester of pregnancy. The chain uses TRBV9 and TRBJ2-1, with D tentatively TRBD2 (5 bases). This receptor was identified in a female donor with multiple sclerosis, enrolled in a pregnancy study. In nucleotides, the CDR3 is TGTGCCAGCAGCGCGAGACGAGGGTACAATGAGCAGTTCTTC. It encodes CASSARRGYNEQFF.